This T cell receptor (beta chain) was identified in a study of CD8+CD57+ T cells in acquired aplastic anemia (dated by TCRdb to the late 2010s). In terms of the full investigation: A mean of approximately 3 ug of DNA, ranging from roughly 0.17 to 30 ug, was extracted from sorted CD4+ and CD8+ cells. An average of roughly 9.8 million reads for CD4+ cells and approximately 11 million reads for CD8+ cells was obtained from healthy donor samples.

Deletion took 2 bases off V and 3 bases off J, with a span of 13 bases between the germline ends. The germline V gene specifies MNHNS as CDR1 and SASEGT as CDR2. Spanning cysteine to phenylalanine, the CDR3 consists of 15 amino acids. Here the CDR3 DNA is all that survives: 45 bases in frame from base 1. Study-level results and caveats: CD8+ Simpson's diversity did not differ significantly between patients and healthy controls (P=0.060). Although 25 to 30 CD8+ CDR3 sequences were shared by patients and controls, these sequences appeared highly expressed in patients and within the immunodominant clones of patients.

In the study, sorted CD4+ and CD8+ blood T cells from patients with severe aplastic anemia and from healthy subjects underwent deep sequencing of TCR repertoires. Ficoll-Paque density gradient centrifugation was used to isolate peripheral blood mononuclear cells. Before DNA was extracted, CD4+ and CD8+ T cells were sorted using either FACS or magnetic beads. A few counts support this clonotype. No antigen is known for it. There are no base qualities to consult, and no much larger clone falls within one base. TCR beta VDJ combination and CDR3 sequence profiling used genomic DNA as the template. An Illumina HiSeq 2000 was used for TCR repertoire sequencing. Per the original workflow: Repertoire assessment relied on Simpson's diversity index, CDR3 size and DJ length profiles, and TRBV/TRBJ rearrangement plots. The most abundant DNA sequence in the deep sequencing data was taken as the immunodominant clone. CDR3 amino acid sequences were checked for sharing between subjects and were compared against published repertoires and the VDJdb database. TCRdb trimmed public reads at Q25 via fastp, called clones via MiXCR and kept in-frame beta chains. Rows are combined by CDR3 protein, so each entry shows the most common genes and DNA. Here the V and J calls rest on TCRdb's processing, not on the authors' analysis. The sample table shows some 410,000 distinct CDR3 sequences, and about two thirds are seen once. The ten largest clones capture approximately 4% of the sample.

The TCR comes from a human donor in good health, serving as a control. The specimen sequenced was sorted CD4+, CD8+, or CD8+CD57+ T cells (not recorded which) from PBMCs. The chain links TRBV6-1 with TRBJ1-2, with TRBD1 tentatively as D gene (6 bases match). The nucleotide sequence is TGTGCCAGCAGTGAATTCCCGACAGGCTACTATGGCTACACCTTC. Protein translation: CASSEFPTGYYGYTF.